This T cell receptor (beta chain) originates from a study of blood T cell repertoires in COVID-19. Study information: Acute-phase and convalescent COVID-19 samples originated in the United States, Italy and Spain. PBMCs, B-cell-depleted T cells, or T cells were the source of the cDNA or gDNA that made up the material.

With 3 bases removed from V and 9 bases from J, the gap between germline ends came to 15 bases. The CDR3 has 15 amino acids. Germline CDR1 reads KGHSH; CDR2 reads LQKENI. Assay used: immunoSEQ multiplex PCR; TCRdb lists only in-frame clones, some missing. The repertoire has about 270,000 clones, 65% to 90% of them found once; the top ten carry less than 15%. Material: peripheral blood. The receptor's source is a human donor in a cohort sampled during active COVID-19. The chain employs TRBV18 and TRBJ1-6; possibly TRBD1 for D (6 bases). CDR3 amino acids: CASSPDSGQISPLHF. CDR3 sequence (DNA): TGTGCCAGCTCACCTGACTCGGGACAAATTTCACCCCTCCACTTT. Full variable domain (remainder filled in from reference TRBV18 and TRBJ1-6): NAGVMQNPRHLVRRRGQEARLRCSPMKGHSHVYWYRQLPEEGLKFMVYLQKENIIDESGMPKERFSAEFPKEGPSILRIQQVVRGDSAAYFCASSPDSGQISPLHFGNGTRLTVT.